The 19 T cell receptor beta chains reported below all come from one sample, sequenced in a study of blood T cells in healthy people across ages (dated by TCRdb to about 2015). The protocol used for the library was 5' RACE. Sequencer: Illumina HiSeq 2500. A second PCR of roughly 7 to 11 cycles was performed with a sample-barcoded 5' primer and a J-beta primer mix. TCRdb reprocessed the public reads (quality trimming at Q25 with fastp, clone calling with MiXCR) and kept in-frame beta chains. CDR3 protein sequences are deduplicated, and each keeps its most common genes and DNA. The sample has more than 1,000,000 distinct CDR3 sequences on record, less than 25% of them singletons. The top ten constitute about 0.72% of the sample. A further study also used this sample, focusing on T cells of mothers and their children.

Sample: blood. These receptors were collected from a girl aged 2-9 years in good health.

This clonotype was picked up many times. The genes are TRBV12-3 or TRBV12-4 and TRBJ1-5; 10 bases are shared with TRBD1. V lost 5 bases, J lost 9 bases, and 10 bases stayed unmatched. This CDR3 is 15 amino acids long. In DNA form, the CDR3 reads TGTGCCAGCAGTCCAGGACAGGGGGATTCCGCGCCCCAGCATTTT. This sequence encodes CASSPGQGDSAPQHF.

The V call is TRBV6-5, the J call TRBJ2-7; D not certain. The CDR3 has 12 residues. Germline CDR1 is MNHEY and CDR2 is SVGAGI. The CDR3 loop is CVGSYSGYEQYF. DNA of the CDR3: TGTGTCGGCAGTTACTCTGGTTACGAGCAGTACTTC.

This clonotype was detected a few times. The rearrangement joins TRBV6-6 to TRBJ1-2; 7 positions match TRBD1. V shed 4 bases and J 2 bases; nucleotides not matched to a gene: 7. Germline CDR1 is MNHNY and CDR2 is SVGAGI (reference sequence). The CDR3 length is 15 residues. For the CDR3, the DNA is TGTGCCAGCAGTTTATCGGACAGGCTCAACTATGGCTACACCTTC. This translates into CASSLSDRLNYGYTF.

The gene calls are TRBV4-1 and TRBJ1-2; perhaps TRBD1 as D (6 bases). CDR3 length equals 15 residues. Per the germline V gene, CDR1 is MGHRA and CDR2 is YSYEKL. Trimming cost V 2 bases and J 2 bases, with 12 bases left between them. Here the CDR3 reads CASSQPDRSNYGYTF. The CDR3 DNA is TGCGCCAGCAGCCAACCCGACAGGAGCAACTATGGCTACACCTTC.

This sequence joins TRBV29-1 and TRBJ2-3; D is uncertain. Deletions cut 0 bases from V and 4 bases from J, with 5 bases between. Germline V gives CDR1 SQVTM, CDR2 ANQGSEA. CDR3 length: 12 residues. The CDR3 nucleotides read TGCAGCGTTGAAGAGACCGCAGATACGCAGTATTTT. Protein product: CSVEETADTQYF.

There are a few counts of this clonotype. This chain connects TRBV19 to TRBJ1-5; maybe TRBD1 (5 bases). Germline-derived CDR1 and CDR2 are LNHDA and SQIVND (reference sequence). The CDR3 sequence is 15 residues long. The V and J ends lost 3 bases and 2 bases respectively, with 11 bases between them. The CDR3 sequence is CASSIAMGGNQPQHF. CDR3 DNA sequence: TGTGCCAGTAGTATTGCAATGGGGGGCAATCAGCCCCAGCATTTT.

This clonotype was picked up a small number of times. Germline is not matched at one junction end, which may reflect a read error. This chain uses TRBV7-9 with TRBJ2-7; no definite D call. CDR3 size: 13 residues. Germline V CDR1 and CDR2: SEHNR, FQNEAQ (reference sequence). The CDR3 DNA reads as TGTGCCAGCACCTTAAAAGACCCCTACGAGCAGTACTTC. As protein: CASTLKDPYEQYF. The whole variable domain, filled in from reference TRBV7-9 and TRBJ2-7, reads DTGVSQNPRHKITKRGQNVTFRCDPISEHNRLYWYRQTLGQGPEFLTYFQNEAQLEKSRLLSDRFSAERPKGSFSTLEIQRTEQGDSAMYLCASTLKDPYEQYFGPGTRLTVT.

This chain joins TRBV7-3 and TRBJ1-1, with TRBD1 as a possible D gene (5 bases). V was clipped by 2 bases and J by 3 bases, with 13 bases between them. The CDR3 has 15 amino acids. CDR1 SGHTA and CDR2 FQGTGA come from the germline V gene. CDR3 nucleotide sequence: TGTGCCAGCAGCTTATCTGCAGGGCTGTACACTGAAGCTTTCTTT. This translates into CASSLSAGLYTEAFF.

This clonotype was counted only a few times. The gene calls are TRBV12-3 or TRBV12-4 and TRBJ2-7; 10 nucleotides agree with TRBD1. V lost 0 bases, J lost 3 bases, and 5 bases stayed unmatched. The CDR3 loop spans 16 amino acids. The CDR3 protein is CASSLAPGQGRYEQYF. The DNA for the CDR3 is TGTGCCAGCAGTTTAGCGCCGGGACAGGGGCGCTACGAGCAGTACTTC.

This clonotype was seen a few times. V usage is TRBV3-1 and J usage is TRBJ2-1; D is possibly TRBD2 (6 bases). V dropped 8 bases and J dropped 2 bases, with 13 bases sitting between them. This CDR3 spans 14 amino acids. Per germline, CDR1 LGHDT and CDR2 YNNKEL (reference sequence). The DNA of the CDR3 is TGTGCCAGCGAAGCGGGCGACGCCTACAATGAGCAGTTCTTC. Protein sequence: CASEAGDAYNEQFF.

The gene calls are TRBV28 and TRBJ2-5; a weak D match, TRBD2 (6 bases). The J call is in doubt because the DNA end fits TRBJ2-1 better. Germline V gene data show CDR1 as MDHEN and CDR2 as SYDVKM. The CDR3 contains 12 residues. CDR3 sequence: CASHREIYEQFF. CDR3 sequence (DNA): TGTGCCAGCCACCGGGAGATATATGAGCAGTTCTTC.

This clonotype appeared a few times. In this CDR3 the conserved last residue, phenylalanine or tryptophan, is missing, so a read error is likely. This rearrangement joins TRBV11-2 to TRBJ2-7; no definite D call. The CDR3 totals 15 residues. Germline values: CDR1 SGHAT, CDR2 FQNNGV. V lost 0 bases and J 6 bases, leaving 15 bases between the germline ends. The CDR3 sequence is CASSLDLGSVGEQYL. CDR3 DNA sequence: TGTGCCAGCAGCTTAGACTTGGGGTCCGTCGGCGAGCAGTACCTC.

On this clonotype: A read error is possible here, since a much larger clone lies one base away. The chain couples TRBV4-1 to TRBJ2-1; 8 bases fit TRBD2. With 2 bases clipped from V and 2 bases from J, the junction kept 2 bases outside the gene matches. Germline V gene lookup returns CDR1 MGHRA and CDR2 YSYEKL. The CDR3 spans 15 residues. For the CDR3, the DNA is TGCGCCAGCAGCCAAAGCGGGAGCCCCTACAATGAGCAGTTCTTC. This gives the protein CASSQSGSPYNEQFF.

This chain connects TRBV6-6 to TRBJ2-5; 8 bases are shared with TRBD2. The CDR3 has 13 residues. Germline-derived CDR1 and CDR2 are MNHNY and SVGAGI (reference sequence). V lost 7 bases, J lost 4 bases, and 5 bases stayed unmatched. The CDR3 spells CASTAGTRETQYF. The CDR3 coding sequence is TGTGCCAGCACCGCCGGGACTAGAGAGACCCAGTACTTC.

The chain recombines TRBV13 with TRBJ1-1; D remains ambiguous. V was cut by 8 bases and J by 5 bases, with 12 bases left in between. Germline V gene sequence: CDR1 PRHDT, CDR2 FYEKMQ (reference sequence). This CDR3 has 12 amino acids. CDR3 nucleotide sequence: TGTGCCAGCCTGACCCCAGGAACTGAAGCTTTCTTT. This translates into CASLTPGTEAFF.

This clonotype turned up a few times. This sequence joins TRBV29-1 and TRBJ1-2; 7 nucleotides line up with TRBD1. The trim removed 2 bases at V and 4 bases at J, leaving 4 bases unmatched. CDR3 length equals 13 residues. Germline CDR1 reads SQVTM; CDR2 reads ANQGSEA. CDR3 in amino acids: CSVEMEGAYGYTF. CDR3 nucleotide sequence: TGCAGCGTTGAAATGGAGGGGGCCTATGGCTACACCTTC.

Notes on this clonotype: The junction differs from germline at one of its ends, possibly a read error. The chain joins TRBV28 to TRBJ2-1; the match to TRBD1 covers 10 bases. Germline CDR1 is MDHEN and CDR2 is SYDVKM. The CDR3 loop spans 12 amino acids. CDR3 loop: CASSLPDRGPYF. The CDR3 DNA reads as TGTGCCAGCAGTTTACCCGACAGGGGGCCGTACTTC.

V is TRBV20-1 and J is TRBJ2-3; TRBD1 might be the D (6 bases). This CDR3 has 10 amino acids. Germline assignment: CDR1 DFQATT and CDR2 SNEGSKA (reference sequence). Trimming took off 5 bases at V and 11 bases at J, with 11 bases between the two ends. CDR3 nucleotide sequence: TGCAGTGCTCCGCTAGGGGGGCAGTATTTT. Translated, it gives CSAPLGGQYF.

In DNA, the CDR3 is TGTGCCAGCAGCCAATCATTGGGCAATGAGCAGTTCTTC. Translation gives CASSQSLGNEQFF. V gene TRBV16 combines with J gene TRBJ2-5; D remains ambiguous. The J call may be in error: the DNA end matches TRBJ2-1 better. Per the germline V gene, CDR1 is KGHSY and CDR2 is FQNENV. This CDR3 region has 13 residues.